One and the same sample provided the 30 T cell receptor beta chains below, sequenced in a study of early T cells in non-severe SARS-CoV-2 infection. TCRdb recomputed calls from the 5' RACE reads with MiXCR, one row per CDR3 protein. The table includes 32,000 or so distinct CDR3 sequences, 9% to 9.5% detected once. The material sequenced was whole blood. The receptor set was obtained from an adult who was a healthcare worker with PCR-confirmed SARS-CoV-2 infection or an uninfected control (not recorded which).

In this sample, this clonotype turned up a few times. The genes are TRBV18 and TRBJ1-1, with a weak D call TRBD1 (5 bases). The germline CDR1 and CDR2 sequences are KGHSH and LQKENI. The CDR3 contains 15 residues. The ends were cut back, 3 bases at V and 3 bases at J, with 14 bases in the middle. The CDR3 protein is CASSPGPIADTEAFF. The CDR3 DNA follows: TGTGCCAGCTCACCGGGGCCTATCGCTGACACTGAAGCTTTCTTT.

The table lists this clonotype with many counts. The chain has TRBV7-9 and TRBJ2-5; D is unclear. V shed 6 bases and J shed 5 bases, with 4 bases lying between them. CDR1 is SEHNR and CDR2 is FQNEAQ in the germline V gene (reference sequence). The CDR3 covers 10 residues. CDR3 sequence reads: CASSIETQYF. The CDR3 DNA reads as TGTGCCAGCAGTATTGAGACCCAGTACTTC. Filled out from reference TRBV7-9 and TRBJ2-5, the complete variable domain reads DTGVSQNPRHKITKRGQNVTFRCDPISEHNRLYWYRQTLGQGPEFLTYFQNEAQLEKSRLLSDRFSAERPKGSFSTLEIQRTEQGDSAMYLCASSIETQYFGPGTRLLVL.

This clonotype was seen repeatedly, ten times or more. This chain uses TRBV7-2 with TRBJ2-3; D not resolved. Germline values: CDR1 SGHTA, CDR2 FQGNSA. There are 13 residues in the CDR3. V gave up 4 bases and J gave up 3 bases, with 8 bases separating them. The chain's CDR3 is CASSSPVTDTQYF. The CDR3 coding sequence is TGTGCCAGCAGCTCCCCTGTAACAGATACGCAGTATTTT.

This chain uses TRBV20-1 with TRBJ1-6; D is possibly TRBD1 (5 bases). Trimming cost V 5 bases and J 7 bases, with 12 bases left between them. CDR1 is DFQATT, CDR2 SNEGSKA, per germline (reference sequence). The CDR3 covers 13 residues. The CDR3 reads CSASPPGNSPLHF. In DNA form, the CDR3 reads TGCAGTGCTTCGCCCCCAGGGAATTCACCCCTCCACTTT.

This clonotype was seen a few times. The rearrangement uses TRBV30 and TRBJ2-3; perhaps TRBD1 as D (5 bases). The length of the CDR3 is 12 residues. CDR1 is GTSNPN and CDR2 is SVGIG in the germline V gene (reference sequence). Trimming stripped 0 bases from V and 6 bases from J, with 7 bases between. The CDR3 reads CAWSVAGDTQYF. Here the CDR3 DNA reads TGTGCCTGGAGTGTAGCAGGGGATACGCAGTATTTT.

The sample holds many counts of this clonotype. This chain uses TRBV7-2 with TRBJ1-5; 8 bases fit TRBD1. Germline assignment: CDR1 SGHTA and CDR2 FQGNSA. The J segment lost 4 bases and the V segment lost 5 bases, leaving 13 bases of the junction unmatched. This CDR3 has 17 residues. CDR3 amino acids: CASSTARTGSPNQPQHF. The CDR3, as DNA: TGTGCCAGCAGCACAGCAAGGACAGGGTCTCCTAATCAGCCCCAGCATTTT.

CDR3 sequence (DNA): TGTGCCAGCAGTTACCCCGGGACAGGGCTTGCGGCTGAGCAGTTCTTC. It specifies CASSYPGTGLAAEQFF. The chain carries TRBV6-5 and TRBJ2-1; TRBD1 matches 9 bases. Germline V lookup: CDR1 MNHEY, CDR2 SVGAGI. The CDR3 runs 16 residues. With 2 bases clipped from V and 9 bases from J, the junction kept 11 bases outside the gene matches.

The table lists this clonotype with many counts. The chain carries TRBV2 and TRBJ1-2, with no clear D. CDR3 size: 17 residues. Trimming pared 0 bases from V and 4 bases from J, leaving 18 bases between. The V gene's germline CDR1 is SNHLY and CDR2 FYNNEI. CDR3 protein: CASSEAPRGPERYGYTF. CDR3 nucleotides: TGTGCCAGCAGTGAAGCTCCCCGGGGTCCCGAGCGCTATGGCTACACCTTC.

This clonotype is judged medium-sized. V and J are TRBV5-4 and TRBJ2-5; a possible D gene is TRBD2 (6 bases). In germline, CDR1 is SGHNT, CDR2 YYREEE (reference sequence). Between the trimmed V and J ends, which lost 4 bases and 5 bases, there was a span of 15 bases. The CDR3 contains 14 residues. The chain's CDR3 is CASSTGLLSETQYF. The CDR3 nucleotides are TGTGCCAGCAGCACGGGACTCCTATCGGAGACCCAGTACTTC.

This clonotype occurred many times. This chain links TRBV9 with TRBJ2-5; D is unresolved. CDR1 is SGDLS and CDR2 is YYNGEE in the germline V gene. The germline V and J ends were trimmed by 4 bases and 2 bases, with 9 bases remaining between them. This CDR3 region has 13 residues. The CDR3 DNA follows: TGTGCCAGCAGCCTCTCGAGACAAGAGACCCAGTACTTC. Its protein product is CASSLSRQETQYF.

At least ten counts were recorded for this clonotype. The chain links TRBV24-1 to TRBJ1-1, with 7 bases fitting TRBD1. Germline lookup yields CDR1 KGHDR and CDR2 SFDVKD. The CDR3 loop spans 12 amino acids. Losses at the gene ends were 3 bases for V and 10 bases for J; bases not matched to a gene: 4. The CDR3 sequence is CATSDITGVAFF. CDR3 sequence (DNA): TGTGCCACCAGTGATATCACAGGGGTAGCTTTCTTT.

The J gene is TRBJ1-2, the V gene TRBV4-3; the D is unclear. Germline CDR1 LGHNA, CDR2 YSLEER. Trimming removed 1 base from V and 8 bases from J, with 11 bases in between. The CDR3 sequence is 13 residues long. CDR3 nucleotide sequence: TGCGCCAGCAGCCAAGGACTTGGCGTAGGCTACACCTTC. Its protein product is CASSQGLGVGYTF.

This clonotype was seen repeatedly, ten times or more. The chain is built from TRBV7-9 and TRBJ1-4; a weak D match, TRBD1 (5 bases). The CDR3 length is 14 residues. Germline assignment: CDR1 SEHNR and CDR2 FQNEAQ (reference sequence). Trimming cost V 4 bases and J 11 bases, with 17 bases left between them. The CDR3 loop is CASSSYGDPGKLFF. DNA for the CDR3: TGTGCCAGCAGCTCTTATGGGGACCCTGGGAAACTGTTTTTT.

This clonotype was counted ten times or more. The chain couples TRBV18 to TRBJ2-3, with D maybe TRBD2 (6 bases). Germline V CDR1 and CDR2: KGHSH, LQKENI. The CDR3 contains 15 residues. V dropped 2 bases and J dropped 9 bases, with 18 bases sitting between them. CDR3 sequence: CASSPEGLVLGTQYF. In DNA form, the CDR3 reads TGTGCCAGCTCACCAGAGGGACTTGTATTGGGGACGCAGTATTTT. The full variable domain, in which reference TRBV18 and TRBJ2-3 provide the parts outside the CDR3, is NAGVMQNPRHLVRRRGQEARLRCSPMKGHSHVYWYRQLPEEGLKFMVYLQKENIIDESGMPKERFSAEFPKEGPSILRIQQVVRGDSAAYFCASSPEGLVLGTQYFGPGTRLTVL.

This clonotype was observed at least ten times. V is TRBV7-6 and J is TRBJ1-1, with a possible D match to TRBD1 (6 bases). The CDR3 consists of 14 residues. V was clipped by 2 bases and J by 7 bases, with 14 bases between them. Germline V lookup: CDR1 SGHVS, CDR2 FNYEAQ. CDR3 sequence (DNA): TGTGCCAGCAGCTTACGGGGGGGCGCGAATGAAGCTTTCTTT. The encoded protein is CASSLRGGANEAFF.

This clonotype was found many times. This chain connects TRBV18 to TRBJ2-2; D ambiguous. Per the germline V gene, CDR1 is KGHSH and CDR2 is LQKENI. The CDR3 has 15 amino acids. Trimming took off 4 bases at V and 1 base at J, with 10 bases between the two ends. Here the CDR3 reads CASSRNWLNTGELFF. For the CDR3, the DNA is TGTGCCAGCTCACGGAATTGGTTGAACACCGGGGAGCTGTTTTTT.

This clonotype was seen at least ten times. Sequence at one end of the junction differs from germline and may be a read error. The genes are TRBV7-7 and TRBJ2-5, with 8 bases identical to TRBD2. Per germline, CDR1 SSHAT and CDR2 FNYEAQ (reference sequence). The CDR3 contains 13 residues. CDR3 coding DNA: TGTGCTAGCAGCCCGGGGGGGCGAGAGACCCAGTACTTC. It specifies CASSPGGRETQYF.

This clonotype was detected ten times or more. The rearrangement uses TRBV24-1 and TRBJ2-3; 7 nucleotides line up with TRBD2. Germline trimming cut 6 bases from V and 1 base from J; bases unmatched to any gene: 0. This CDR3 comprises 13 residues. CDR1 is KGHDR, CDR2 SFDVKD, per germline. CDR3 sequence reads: CATSRGGTDTQYF. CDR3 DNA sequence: TGTGCCACCAGTCGGGGGGGCACAGATACGCAGTATTTT.

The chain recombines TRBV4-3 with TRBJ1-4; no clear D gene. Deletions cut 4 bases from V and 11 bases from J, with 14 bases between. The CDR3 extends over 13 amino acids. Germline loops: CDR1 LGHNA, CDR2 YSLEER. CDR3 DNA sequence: TGCGCCAGCAGCCCGACCATTTCGTATAAACTGTTTTTT. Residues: CASSPTISYKLFF.

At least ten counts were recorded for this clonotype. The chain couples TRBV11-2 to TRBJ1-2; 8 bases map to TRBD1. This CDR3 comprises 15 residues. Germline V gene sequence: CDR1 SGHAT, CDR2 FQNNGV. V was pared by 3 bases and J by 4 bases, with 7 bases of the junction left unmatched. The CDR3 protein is CASSLTGDGFYGYTF. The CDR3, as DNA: TGTGCCAGCAGCTTGACAGGGGACGGTTTCTATGGCTACACCTTC.

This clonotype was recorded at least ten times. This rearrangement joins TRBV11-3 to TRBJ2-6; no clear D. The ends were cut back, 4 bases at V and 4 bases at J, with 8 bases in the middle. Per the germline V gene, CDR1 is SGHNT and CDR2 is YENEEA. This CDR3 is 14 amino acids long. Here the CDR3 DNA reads TGTGCCAGCAGCTCCTATGCGGGGGCCAACGTCCTGACTTTC. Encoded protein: CASSSYAGANVLTF.

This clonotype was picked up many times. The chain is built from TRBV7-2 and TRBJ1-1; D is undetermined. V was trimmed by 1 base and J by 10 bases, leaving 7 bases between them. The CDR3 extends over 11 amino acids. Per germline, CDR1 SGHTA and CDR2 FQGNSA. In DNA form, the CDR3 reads TGTGCCAGCAGCTTAGTTCAAGGAGCTTTCTTT. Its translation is CASSLVQGAFF.

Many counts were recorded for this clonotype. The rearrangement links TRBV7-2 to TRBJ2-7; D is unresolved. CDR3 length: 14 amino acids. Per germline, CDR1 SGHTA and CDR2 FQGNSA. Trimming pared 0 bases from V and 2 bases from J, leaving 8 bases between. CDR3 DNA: TGTGCCAGCAGCTTAGCGGTGGAACCCTACGAGCAGTACTTC. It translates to CASSLAVEPYEQYF.

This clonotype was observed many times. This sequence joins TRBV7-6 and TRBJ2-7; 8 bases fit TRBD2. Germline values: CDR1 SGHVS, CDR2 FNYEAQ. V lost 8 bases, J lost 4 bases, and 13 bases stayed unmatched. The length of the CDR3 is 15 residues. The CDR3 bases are TGTGCCAGCGCCCCGGGGGGGGTCTATAGTTACGAGCAGTACTTC. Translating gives CASAPGGVYSYEQYF. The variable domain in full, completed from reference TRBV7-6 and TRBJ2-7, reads GAGVSQSPRYKVTKRGQDVALRCDPISGHVSLYWYRQALGQGPEFLTYFNYEAQQDKSGLPNDRFSAERPEGSISTLTIQRTEQRDSAMYRCASAPGGVYSYEQYFGPGTRLTVT.

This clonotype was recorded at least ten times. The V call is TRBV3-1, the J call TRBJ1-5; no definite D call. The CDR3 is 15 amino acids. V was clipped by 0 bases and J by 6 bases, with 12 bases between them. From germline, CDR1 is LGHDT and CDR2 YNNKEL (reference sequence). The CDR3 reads CASSQDSRVSQPQHF. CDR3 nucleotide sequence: TGTGCCAGCAGCCAAGATTCACGGGTCTCTCAGCCCCAGCATTTT.

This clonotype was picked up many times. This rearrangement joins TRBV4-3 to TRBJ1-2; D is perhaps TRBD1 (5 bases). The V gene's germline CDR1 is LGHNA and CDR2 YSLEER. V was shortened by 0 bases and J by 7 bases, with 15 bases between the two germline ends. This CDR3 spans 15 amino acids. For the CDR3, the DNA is TGCGCCAGCAGCCAAGATCAAACAGGTTTTCGTGGCTACACCTTC. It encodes CASSQDQTGFRGYTF.

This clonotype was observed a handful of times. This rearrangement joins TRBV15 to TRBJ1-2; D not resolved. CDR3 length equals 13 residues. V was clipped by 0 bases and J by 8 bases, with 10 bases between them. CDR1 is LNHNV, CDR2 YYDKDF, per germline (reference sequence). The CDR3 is CATSRDSWEGYTF. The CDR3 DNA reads TGTGCCACCAGCAGAGATTCTTGGGAGGGCTACACCTTC.

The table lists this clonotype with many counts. The CDR3 DNA follows: TGTGCCAGCAGCTTAAGGTCGGGGGCCGGAAGCTACACCTTC. Translated, it gives CASSLRSGAGSYTF. The rearrangement uses TRBV7-2 and TRBJ1-2, with a possible D match to TRBD1 (6 bases). The CDR3 loop spans 14 amino acids. V shed 2 bases and J shed 9 bases, with 16 bases lying between them. Per the germline V gene, CDR1 is SGHTA and CDR2 is FQGNSA.

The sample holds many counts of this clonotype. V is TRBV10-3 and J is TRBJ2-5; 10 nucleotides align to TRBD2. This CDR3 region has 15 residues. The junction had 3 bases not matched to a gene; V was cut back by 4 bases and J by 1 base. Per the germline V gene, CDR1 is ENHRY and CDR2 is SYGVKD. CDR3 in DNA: TGTGCCATCAGTGGAAGCGGGGGGGCCCAAGAGACCCAGTACTTC. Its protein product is CAISGSGGAQETQYF.

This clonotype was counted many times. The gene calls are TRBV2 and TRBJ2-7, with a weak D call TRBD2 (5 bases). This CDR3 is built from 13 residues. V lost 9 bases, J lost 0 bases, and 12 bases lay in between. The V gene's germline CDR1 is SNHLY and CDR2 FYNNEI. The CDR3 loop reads CARNRRNSYEQYF. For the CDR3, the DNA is TGTGCCAGAAACCGGAGGAACTCCTACGAGCAGTACTTC.